This TCR beta chain was sequenced during a study of T-cell memory formation after mild COVID-19. Study summary: TCR clusters were mostly confined to one donor each.

General observations from the study: Some clones that responded turned up in pre-infection memory, which suggests that cross-reactive memory joined in. Clones that shrank (day 15 to 85) were balanced CD4/CD8, whereas later expanders leaned CD4+.

Using constant-segment primers, 5'RACE produced TCR alpha and TCR beta cDNA libraries carrying sample barcodes and UMIs. TCRdb called the 5' RACE reads again in MiXCR, with one record for every CDR3 protein. The sample has hundreds of thousands of distinct CDR3 sequences, about an eighth seen once. Of note for this clonotype: Its antigen is not known.

V lost 4 bases and J lost 7, with 13 bases in between. The CDR3 runs 13 residues. Germline CDR1 and CDR2: SEHNR and FQNEAQ (reference sequence). This rearrangement joins TRBV7-9 to TRBJ1-1; a possible D gene is TRBD1 (6 bases). The TCR sequence derives from a man between 18 and 29 years old who had mild COVID-19 (a few samples of this study predate the infection). Cell type and time point are not known. Sequenced: PBMCs or a T cell subset sorted from them (not recorded which). The CDR3 nucleotides read TGTGCCAGCAGCTGGCAACCGGGACATGAAGCTTTCTTT. This encodes CASSWQPGHEAFF.